What follows is one T cell receptor (beta chain) and its context. This sample stems from a study of blood T cell repertoires in COVID-19. Overall study context: The study drew acute and convalescent COVID-19 samples from the United States, Italy and Spain. In each case, the material was cDNA or gDNA derived from T cells, B-cell-depleted T cells, or PBMCs.

Authors' analysis steps: Amplification of reference gene primers provided the estimated nucleated cell counts. Profiled with immunoSEQ multiplex PCR; TCRdb holds only in-frame clones, not every one. D and trimming were read from the DNA, whereas the V and J calls and clone size are those reported in that table. This sample has under 130,000 clones, with about 91% found just once. The origin of this receptor is a human donor in a cohort sampled during active COVID-19. The sequencing input was peripheral blood.

CDR3 bases: TGTGCCAGCAGTGTACAGGGGCCGGAGTATTGGGCTTTCTTT. The encoded protein is CASSVQGPEYWAFF. The rearrangement links TRBV28 to TRBJ1-1, with 7 bases fitting TRBD1. V gave up 5 bases and J gave up 11 bases; unmatched junction bases: 14. The length of the CDR3 is 14 residues. Germline CDR1 reads MDHEN; CDR2 reads SYDVKM.